This TCR beta chain derives from a study of read filtering for tumor transcriptome and immune sequencing. On the study more broadly: Revised staging placed roughly 8 patients in R-ISS I, about 17 in II, about seven in III. Study-wide findings and caveats: Correlation between methods rose after single-read clonotypes were removed.

The germline V and J ends were trimmed by 6 bases and 5 bases, with 13 bases remaining between them. The CDR3 has 14 residues. Germline V CDR1 and CDR2: SGHVS, FNYEAQ. Molecular barcoded adaptors covering alpha/delta and beta/gamma chains were used on around 370 ng RNA. TCRdb passed the reads through MiXCR, listing each CDR3 protein once. Here the sample spans roughly 130,000 distinct CDR3 sequences, 10% to 15% being singletons. This clonotype occurred many times. Its cognate antigen is unknown. The clonotype originates from a donor at least 40 years old with multiple myeloma. What was sequenced was a population of CD138-negative cells sorted from bone marrow. The J gene is TRBJ2-2, the V gene TRBV7-6; TRBD1 or TRBD2 may be the D gene (5 bases each). The CDR3 sequence is CASRTGTETGELFF. The DNA of the CDR3 is TGTGCCAGCAGGACCGGGACGGAAACCGGGGAGCTGTTTTTT.